Shown below are 21 T cell receptor beta chains from a single sample sequenced in a study of response to subunit inactivated influenza vaccine. A single record per CDR3 protein comes from TCRdb applying MiXCR to the RT-PCR reads. The sample lists around 570,000 distinct CDR3 sequences, approximately 10% occurring once. The same sample was also used in a study of T cells expressing NK-cell markers. That work contributes: TCR beta cDNA was made by 5'RACE template switching with UMIs.

The material was PBMCs from blood, obtained on the day of vaccination. These receptors originate from a man between 45 and 60 years old who received an inactivated influenza vaccine.

This clonotype was seen only a few times. This rearrangement joins TRBV5-1 to TRBJ2-5; D uncertain. V was trimmed by 1 base and J by 2 bases, leaving 6 bases between them. This CDR3 spans 13 amino acids. Germline V CDR1 and CDR2: SGHRS, YFSETQ. CDR3 nucleotides: TGCGCCAGCAGCTTGATAGCTCAAGAGACCCAGTACTTC. This sequence encodes CASSLIAQETQYF. The whole variable domain, filled in from reference TRBV5-1 and TRBJ2-5, reads KAGVTQTPRYLIKTRGQQVTLSCSPISGHRSVSWYQQTPGQGLQFLFEYFSETQRNKGNFPGRFSGRQFSNSRSEMNVSTLELGDSALYLCASSLIAQETQYFGPGTRLLVL.

The chain employs TRBV14 and TRBJ2-3; D is perhaps TRBD1 or TRBD2 (5 bases each). Germline V gene sequence: CDR1 SGHDN, CDR2 FVKESK. With 6 bases removed from V and 6 bases from J, the gap between germline ends came to 13 bases. The CDR3 consists of 13 residues. The CDR3 sequence: CASRQSGTDTQYF. The DNA for the CDR3 is TGTGCCAGCAGGCAATCAGGGACCGATACGCAGTATTTT.

This clonotype was counted only a few times. The chain couples TRBV29-1 to TRBJ2-7, with TRBD1 matching over 7 bases. Germline V lookup: CDR1 SQVTM, CDR2 ANQGSEA. The V gene end was trimmed by 4 bases and the J gene end by 4 bases; junction bases not matched to a gene: 4. CDR3 size: 12 residues. In DNA, the CDR3 is TGCAGCGTTGGGACAGGCTCGTACGAGCAGTACTTC. Translating it yields CSVGTGSYEQYF.

The chain carries TRBV30 and TRBJ2-1; TRBD2 agrees at 12 bases. The CDR3 loop spans 16 amino acids. Per germline, CDR1 GTSNPN and CDR2 SVGIG (reference sequence). With V trimmed by 4 bases and J by 2 bases, 6 bases remained unmatched. CDR3 nucleotide sequence: TGTGCCTGGAAGGCTAGCGGGGGGGGACCCTACAATGAGCAGTTCTTC. Translated: CAWKASGGGPYNEQFF.

V and J are TRBV28 and TRBJ2-7; 7 bases map to TRBD2. The CDR3 is 16 residues long. J was trimmed by 0 bases and V by 3 bases; bases with no gene match: 8. Germline V lookup: CDR1 MDHEN, CDR2 SYDVKM. CDR3 sequence: CASSFLGGGGSYEQYF. In DNA form, the CDR3 reads TGTGCCAGCAGTTTTTTGGGGGGGGGTGGCTCCTACGAGCAGTACTTC.

V is TRBV7-9 and J is TRBJ2-5; 9 nucleotides line up with TRBD1. V lost 5 bases and J lost 5; bases outside the gene matches: 12. Germline lookup yields CDR1 SEHNR and CDR2 FQNEAQ (reference sequence). CDR3 length equals 16 residues. CDR3 nucleotide sequence: TGTGCCAGCAGCCCGCTATTGAGACAGGGGGAGGAGACCCAGTACTTC. This translates into CASSPLLRQGEETQYF.

This clonotype occurred a few times. V gene TRBV28 combines with J gene TRBJ1-3; D remains ambiguous. Deletions cut 2 bases from V and 0 bases from J, with 8 bases between. Germline CDR1 and CDR2: MDHEN and SYDVKM. The CDR3 is 15 amino acids. Here the CDR3 DNA reads TGTGCCAGCAGTTTAAGGTGGTACTCTGGAAACACCATATATTTT. Protein product: CASSLRWYSGNTIYF.

CDR3 nucleotides: TGTGCCAGCAGTTTCTCGGGGGGGCCCACAGATACGCAGTATTTT. Residues: CASSFSGGPTDTQYF. This rearrangement joins TRBV12-3 or TRBV12-4 to TRBJ2-3, with 8 positions matching TRBD2. J was trimmed by 2 bases and V by 3 bases; bases with no gene match: 4. The CDR3 totals 15 residues.

In its sample, this clonotype was seen a few times. V usage is TRBV15 and J usage is TRBJ2-7; no clear D gene. Trimming cost V 0 bases and J 5 bases, with 5 bases left between them. This CDR3 comprises 12 residues. The germline V gene has CDR1 LNHNV and CDR2 YYDKDF (reference sequence). The CDR3 reads CATSRDWDEQYF. Written as DNA, the CDR3 is TGTGCCACCAGCAGAGATTGGGACGAGCAGTACTTC.

The chain links TRBV10-3 to TRBJ2-5, with 8 bases identical to TRBD1. Germline CDR1 and CDR2: ENHRY and SYGVKD. The CDR3 covers 14 residues. V shed 8 bases and J 2 bases; nucleotides not matched to a gene: 7. The CDR3 DNA reads as TGTGCCATCTCTTCGGACAGGGAACAAGAGACCCAGTACTTC. Encoded protein: CAISSDREQETQYF.

This clonotype turned up a few times. V gene TRBV18 combines with J gene TRBJ2-5; TRBD1 agrees at 10 bases. J was trimmed by 7 bases and V by 2 bases; bases with no gene match: 1. The CDR3 loop spans 13 amino acids. Germline CDR1 reads KGHSH; CDR2 reads LQKENI. The CDR3 sequence is CASSPGQGVTQYF. Written as DNA, the CDR3 is TGTGCCAGCTCACCAGGACAGGGGGTGACCCAGTACTTC.

The gene calls are TRBV6-2 or TRBV6-3 and TRBJ2-2, with a tentative D call TRBD1 (5 bases). Germline assignment: CDR1 MNHEY and CDR2 SVGEGT. The CDR3 has 15 amino acids. V was cut by 3 bases and J by 2 bases, with 10 bases left in between. The CDR3 spells CASSYQGFNTGELFF. CDR3 DNA sequence: TGTGCCAGCAGTTATCAGGGATTCAACACCGGGGAGCTGTTTTTT.

This clonotype was found many times. The chain recombines TRBV12-3 or TRBV12-4 with TRBJ2-3; 14 positions match TRBD2. CDR3 length: 15 residues. V lost 6 bases to trimming and J lost 5 bases; unmatched junction nucleotides: 4. This CDR3 is CASSSTSGGGDTQYF. The CDR3 DNA follows: TGTGCCAGCAGCTCGACTAGCGGGGGGGGAGATACGCAGTATTTT.

This clonotype was seen a few times. Relative to the germline gene, one junction end is altered; a read error may explain this. The V call is TRBV20-1, the J call TRBJ1-6; unclear D gene. The V gene's germline CDR1 is DFQATT and CDR2 SNEGSKA (reference sequence). The CDR3 contains 16 residues. The CDR3 DNA follows: TGCAGTGCTAGAGACCTGGATATAACAGATAATTCACCCCTTCACTTT. Translating it yields CSARDLDITDNSPLHF.

A few counts support this clonotype. The CDR3 protein is CASKDTGELFF. The CDR3 nucleotides read TGTGCCAGCAAAGACACCGGGGAGCTGTTTTTT. V usage is TRBV6-5 and J usage is TRBJ2-2, with D hard to call. The CDR3 covers 11 residues. The V end was cut by 7 bases, the J end by 3 bases, with 3 bases between. CDR1 and CDR2 from the germline V gene are MNHEY and SVGAGI.

This clonotype was seen ten or more times. This chain uses TRBV12-3 or TRBV12-4 with TRBJ2-2, with TRBD2 matching 9 bases. The CDR3 is made up of 15 amino acids. Unmatched junction bases numbered 6, after V lost 8 bases and J lost 2 bases. CDR3 in DNA: TGTGCCAGCTATAGCGGGGGTTTCAACACCGGGGAGCTGTTTTTT. As protein: CASYSGGFNTGELFF.

The CDR3 nucleotides read TGTGCCAGCAGCTTGGGTTGGGACGATACGCAGTATTTT. This translates into CASSLGWDDTQYF. The gene calls are TRBV5-6 and TRBJ2-3; D may correspond to TRBD1 or TRBD2 (5 bases each). The V end lost 0 bases, the J end lost 6 bases, and 8 bases lay between the germline ends. Per germline, CDR1 SGHDT and CDR2 YYEEEE. This CDR3 is built from 13 residues. The full variable domain, in which reference TRBV5-6 and TRBJ2-3 provide the parts outside the CDR3, is DAGVTQSPTHLIKTRGQQVTLRCSPKSGHDTVSWYQQALGQGPQFIFQYYEEEERQRGNFPDRFSGHQFPNYSSELNVNALLLGDSALYLCASSLGWDDTQYFGPGTRLTVL.

This clonotype was seen more than once but under ten times. The rearrangement links TRBV2 to TRBJ2-5; 8 nucleotides agree with TRBD1. The CDR3 covers 14 residues. The germline V gene encodes CDR1 SNHLY and CDR2 FYNNEI. V shed 3 bases and J 3 bases; nucleotides not matched to a gene: 3. The DNA for the CDR3 is TGTGCCAGCAGTGATTGGACAGGGAAAGAGACCCAGTACTTC. Translation gives CASSDWTGKETQYF.

This clonotype was picked up many times. The gene calls are TRBV6-1 and TRBJ2-5; D unclear. Germline values: CDR1 MNHNS, CDR2 SASEGT. V lost 5 bases, J lost 3 bases, and 19 bases lay in between. The CDR3 runs 16 residues. CDR3 in DNA: TGTGCCAGCAGTCCAGCGCTAGTGCTCCAAAAAGAGACCCAGTACTTC. Its protein product is CASSPALVLQKETQYF.

This clonotype was detected only a few times. The chain is built from TRBV29-1 and TRBJ1-1, with TRBD1 matching over 8 bases. Losses at the gene ends were 7 bases for V and 4 bases for J; bases not matched to a gene: 8. This CDR3 has 13 residues. Germline V CDR1 and CDR2: SQVTM, ANQGSEA. CDR3 region: CSARQGIGTEAFF. The CDR3 DNA sequence: TGCAGCGCCCGACAGGGGATTGGCACTGAAGCTTTCTTT.

The chain carries TRBV12-3 or TRBV12-4 and TRBJ2-3, with 9 bases identical to TRBD2. Trimming removed 5 bases from V and 2 bases from J; junction bases left unmatched: 11. The CDR3 covers 17 residues. The CDR3 nucleotides read TGTGCCAGCAGTCCCCCTATAGCGGGGGCCAACACAGATACGCAGTATTTT. This codes for CASSPPIAGANTDTQYF.